The 12 T cell receptor beta chains in this list originate from one sample, sequenced in a study of T cell responses to AZD1222 COVID-19 vaccine. Generated by immunoSEQ multiplex PCR, the TCRdb table keeps only in-frame clones and is missing some. The table lists more than 85,000 clones, approximately 90% of them singletons. This sample comprised peripheral blood, obtained on day 0 of AZD1222 vaccination. These receptor sequences come from an adult in good health.

This clone appeared once. The germline gene is not matched at one end of the junction; a read error may be the cause. Written as DNA, the CDR3 is TGCGCCAGCATTGAGGGCCTTACTTACAATGAGCAGTTCTTC. Protein product: CASIEGLTYNEQFF. The chain carries TRBV10-2 and TRBJ2-1, with D maybe TRBD2 (5 bases). Germline-derived CDR1 and CDR2 are WSHSY and SAAADI. The length of the CDR3 is 14 residues.

The V call is TRBV2, the J call TRBJ1-4, with D hard to call. Trimming stripped 3 bases from V and 2 bases from J, with 7 bases between. The CDR3 runs to 14 residues. Germline values: CDR1 SNHLY, CDR2 FYNNEI. CDR3: CASSEGSTNEKLFF. The CDR3 DNA reads TGTGCCAGCAGTGAGGGGTCCACTAATGAAAAACTGTTTTTT.

The V and J genes are TRBV29-1 and TRBJ2-1; D might be TRBD1 (6 bases). V dropped 2 bases and J dropped 1 base, with 15 bases sitting between them. Germline V CDR1 and CDR2: SQVTM, ANQGSEA. This CDR3 spans 16 amino acids. CDR3 DNA: TGCAGCGTTGAAAGCCCAGACAGGTCATCCTACAATGAGCAGTTCTTC. The encoded protein is CSVESPDRSSYNEQFF.

This clone was seen just once. The chain carries TRBV7-2 and TRBJ2-3; 7 nucleotides align to TRBD1. CDR3 size: 14 residues. Germline values: CDR1 SGHTA, CDR2 FQGNSA. Trimming at V came to 4 bases and at J to 2 bases, leaving 3 bases not matched to a gene. The CDR3 loop reads CASSWDRNTDTQYF. The CDR3 DNA reads as TGTGCCAGCAGCTGGGACAGAAACACAGATACGCAGTATTTT.

There are a few counts of this clone. The genes are TRBV13 and TRBJ2-7; D ambiguous. Looked up from germline, CDR1 is PRHDT and CDR2 is FYEKMQ (reference sequence). V lost 0 bases to trimming and J lost 2 bases, with 8 bases between them. The CDR3 length is 14 residues. The CDR3 nucleotides are TGTGCCAGCAGCTTAGGACTGAAAACCTACGAGCAGTACTTC. Protein sequence: CASSLGLKTYEQYF.

The chain links TRBV18 to TRBJ2-1; 8 positions agree with TRBD1. Looked up from germline, CDR1 is KGHSH and CDR2 is LQKENI. The CDR3 is 14 residues long. V gave up 3 bases and J gave up 8 bases; unmatched junction bases: 6. CDR3 sequence: CASSPGTGLYEQFF. For the CDR3, the DNA is TGTGCCAGCTCACCCGGGACAGGTTTGTATGAGCAGTTCTTC.

The V and J genes are TRBV6-8 and TRBJ1-5; the D is unclear. V shed 9 bases and J shed 2 bases, with 17 bases lying between them. Germline CDR1 MNHGY, CDR2 SAAAGT. CDR3 size: 15 residues. In DNA, the CDR3 is TGTGCCAGTACTCTCCACAAAATCGGCAATCAGCCCCAGCATTTT. It yields the protein CASTLHKIGNQPQHF.

This clone was seen a single time. V and J are TRBV7-9 and TRBJ2-7, with D perhaps being TRBD1 or TRBD2 (5 bases each). The CDR3 runs to 15 residues. Between the trimmed V and J ends, which lost 5 bases and 3 bases, there was a span of 17 bases. Germline V gives CDR1 SEHNR, CDR2 FQNEAQ (reference sequence). The CDR3 DNA reads as TGTGCCAGCAGCAACGCTAAAGGGGAGTACTACGAGCAGTACTTC. Translating it yields CASSNAKGEYYEQYF.

The gene calls are TRBV27 and TRBJ2-6; D not resolved. V lost 3 bases and J lost 8, with 11 bases in between. The CDR3 covers 14 residues. CDR1 and CDR2 (germline): MNHEY, SMNVEV (reference sequence). CDR3 in amino acids: CASSFFPLPNVLTF. In DNA form, the CDR3 reads TGTGCCAGCAGTTTCTTTCCCCTCCCCAACGTCCTGACTTTC. Combining the CDR3 with reference TRBV27 and TRBJ2-6 gives the whole variable domain EAQVTQNPRYLITVTGKKLTVTCSQNMNHEYMSWYRQDPGLGLRQIYYSMNVEVTDKGDVPEGYKVSRKEKRNFPLILESPSPNQTSLYFCASSFFPLPNVLTFGAGSRLTVL.

This clone came up once. The V and J genes are TRBV10-2 and TRBJ2-1; D may be TRBD2 (5 bases). The CDR3 length is 16 residues. V was trimmed by 0 bases and J by 3 bases, leaving 12 bases between them. The germline CDR1 and CDR2 sequences are WSHSY and SAAADI. The CDR3 sequence is CASSESTTVNYNEQFF. The CDR3 nucleotides are TGCGCCAGCAGTGAGTCGACTACCGTCAACTACAATGAGCAGTTCTTC.

V and J are TRBV27 and TRBJ2-5; D tentatively fits TRBD1 or TRBD2 (5 bases each). From germline, CDR1 is MNHEY and CDR2 SMNVEV (reference sequence). V dropped 3 bases and J dropped 4 bases, with 12 bases sitting between them. The CDR3 has 14 residues. The CDR3 here is CASSFRGRGETQYF. The DNA of the CDR3 is TGTGCCAGCAGTTTCCGGGGCCGGGGAGAGACCCAGTACTTC.

The rearrangement uses TRBV7-9 and TRBJ2-5; 12 positions match TRBD2. Per the germline V gene, CDR1 is SEHNR and CDR2 is FQNEAQ (reference sequence). This CDR3 is 15 amino acids long. The V gene end was trimmed by 6 bases and the J gene end by 4 bases; junction bases not matched to a gene: 6. For the CDR3, the DNA is TGTGCCAGCAGTCAACTAGCGGGAGGTGGAGAGACCCAGTACTTC. Translating gives CASSQLAGGGETQYF.